Following are 4 T cell receptor beta chains from one sample sequenced in a study of T cell responses to AZD1222 COVID-19 vaccine. The assay was immunoSEQ multiplex PCR, and TCRdb's table has in-frame clones only and misses some. The sample contains tens of thousands of clones, over 80% of which appear only once. The specimen comprised peripheral blood, sampled on day 0 of AZD1222 vaccination. These receptors originate from an adult in good health.

This clone was recorded only once. The chain recombines TRBV6-5 with TRBJ2-7; D is unresolved. Germline CDR1 is MNHEY and CDR2 is SVGAGI. This CDR3 contains 13 residues. Trimming pared 5 bases from V and 0 bases from J, leaving 8 bases between. The CDR3 bases are TGTGCCAGCAGTCCTCATTTCTCCTACGAGCAGTACTTC. Its protein product is CASSPHFSYEQYF.

This clone was picked up one time. V and J are TRBV2 and TRBJ2-7; tentatively, D is TRBD1 or TRBD2 (5 bases each). Germline V CDR1 and CDR2: SNHLY, FYNNEI. The CDR3 length is 14 residues. V lost 1 base and J lost 4, with 11 bases in between. CDR3 sequence (DNA): TGTGCCAGCAGTGAAGGTAGAGGGGTTTACGAGCAGTACTTC. This gives the protein CASSEGRGVYEQYF. The whole variable domain, remainder taken from reference TRBV2 and TRBJ2-7, is EPEVTQTPSHQVTQMGQEVILRCVPISNHLYFYWYRQILGQKVEFLVSFYNNEISEKSEIFDDQFSVERPDGSNFTLKIRSTKLEDSAMYFCASSEGRGVYEQYFGPGTRLTVT.

The rearrangement joins TRBV5-8 to TRBJ2-3; the D is unclear. Trimming pared 0 bases from V and 4 bases from J, leaving 9 bases between. This CDR3 has 14 amino acids. The germline V gene encodes CDR1 SGHTS and CDR2 YDEGEE. The CDR3 nucleotides read TGTGCCAGCAGCTTGGCCGCCGGCTCAGATACGCAGTATTTT. It specifies CASSLAAGSDTQYF.

The chain links TRBV11-2 to TRBJ1-2; D might be TRBD1 (5 bases). Germline assignment: CDR1 SGHAT and CDR2 FQNNGV. The CDR3 consists of 13 residues. The V end lost 7 bases, the J end lost 5 bases, and 14 bases lay between the germline ends. The CDR3 region is CASTTVGTYGYTF. The CDR3 nucleotides read TGTGCCAGCACCACGGTCGGGACTTATGGCTACACCTTC.